This record concerns one T cell receptor (beta chain) sequence. Original handling: Estimated nucleated cell counts came from reference gene primer amplification. The assay was immunoSEQ multiplex PCR, and TCRdb's table has in-frame clones only and misses some. V and J calls and clone size are those listed in that table; D and trimming were worked out from the DNA. The repertoire holds under 250,000 clones, with roughly 85% as singletons. These data belong to a study of blood T cell repertoires in COVID-19. Study background: Acute-phase and convalescent COVID-19 samples originated in the United States, Italy and Spain. T cells, B-cell-depleted T cells, or PBMCs supplied cDNA or gDNA.

The CDR3 is 15 amino acids. The germline V gene has CDR1 MNHEY and CDR2 SMNVEV (reference sequence). After removal of 6 bases from V and 6 bases from J, the junction contained 8 bases not matched to a gene. The sample comprised peripheral blood. The clonotype was recovered from a man aged 50 to 59 who had recovered from COVID-19. The chain recombines TRBV27 with TRBJ2-1; 10 bases line up with TRBD1. DNA for the CDR3: TGTGCCAGCAGGAGCGCAGGGACAGGGGCCAATGAGCAGTTCTTC. It translates to CASRSAGTGANEQFF.